This is a list of T cell receptor beta chains from one sample in a study of T cell responses to AZD1222 COVID-19 vaccine. Profiled with immunoSEQ multiplex PCR; TCRdb holds only in-frame clones, not every one. In the table there are about 170,000 clones, about 83% of which are singletons. The input for sequencing was peripheral blood, taken 28 days after the second AZD1222 dose. The receptors shown here come from an adult who received the AZD1222 COVID-19 vaccine. CDR3s leave out the opening cysteine and the closing phenylalanine or tryptophan. A D gene is named only where the DNA matches it firmly.

J,D,V,CDR3
TRBJ1-4,TRBD1,TRBV5-1,ASSFSRTGGNEKLF
TRBJ2-3,NA,TRBV6-1,ASSEAVDRPTDTQY
TRBJ1-2,NA,TRBV4-1,ASSQVLSFNYGYT
TRBJ1-6,NA,TRBV5-1,ASSWTGGLRSPLH
TRBJ2-7,NA,TRBV5-1,ASSLETYRVLNEQY
TRBJ1-2,NA,TRBV3-1/TRBV3-2,ASSQNNYGYT
TRBJ1-2,NA,TRBV5-1,ASSLGSNYGYT
TRBJ1-5,NA,TRBV7-9,ASSPGLEQPQH
TRBJ1-2,NA,TRBV7-2,ASSLLAGPAANYGYT
TRBJ2-3,NA,TRBV10-2,ATTDEDYTDTQY
TRBJ1-5,NA,TRBV9,ASSPGGAGYQPQH
TRBJ2-3,TRBD2,TRBV19,ASSRGLAGGLVGTDTQY
TRBJ1-2,NA,TRBV29-1,SVRSSDGYT
TRBJ1-1,NA,TRBV10-3,AITGGMNTEAF
TRBJ1-3,NA,TRBV18,ASSPGQGSGNTIY
TRBJ2-1,NA,TRBV6-1,ASSAQPQSSYNEQF
TRBJ1-3,NA,TRBV19,ASSFDRSSGNTIY
TRBJ1-5,NA,TRBV12-3/TRBV12-4,ASPPGANQPQH
TRBJ1-2,NA,TRBV3-1/TRBV3-2,ASSQGAGGYT
TRBJ2-3,NA,TRBV10-3,ATAGFGTDTQY
TRBJ1-5,TRBD1,TRBV5-1,ASSLGTGANQPQH
TRBJ1-4,NA,TRBV7-2,ASSSYGSGTSGEKLF
TRBJ1-4,TRBD1,TRBV4-3,ASSLHTGTGNEKLF
TRBJ1-2,NA,TRBV20-1,SAREGYT
TRBJ1-5,TRBD1,TRBV29-1,SVMMTGESNQPQH
TRBJ2-2,TRBD1,TRBV18,ASSPATGKAGELF
TRBJ1-5,TRBD1,TRBV19,ASSYRGRDQPQH
TRBJ2-5,TRBD1,TRBV5-1,ASRVSTGDETQY
TRBJ1-3,NA,TRBV12-3/TRBV12-4,ASRASTGGIY
TRBJ2-5,TRBD1,TRBV10-3,AIRDRGETQY
TRBJ2-7,NA,TRBV5-1,ASSLVAGKDEQY
TRBJ2-3,NA,TRBV27,ASSPGSPPSTDTQY
TRBJ2-5,NA,TRBV27,ASSTTRDSVQETQY
TRBJ2-2,NA,TRBV19,ASSIQGTAGELF
TRBJ2-7,NA,TRBV3-1/TRBV3-2,ASSGKVRDEQY
TRBJ2-7,TRBD1,TRBV5-1,ASSITGTGSYEQY
TRBJ2-2,TRBD1,TRBV5-4,ASGGQKNTGELF
TRBJ2-1,TRBD2,TRBV11-1,ASSFYSSGGGNEQF
TRBJ2-2,NA,TRBV14,ASSQGRYTGELF
TRBJ2-3,TRBD2,TRBV2,ASSDGGLAALTDTQY
TRBJ1-6,NA,TRBV5-1,ASSLASGASPLH
TRBJ1-4,NA,TRBV19,ASRLGQSLGEKLF
TRBJ1-4,NA,TRBV5-4,ASSPGAGARREKLF
TRBJ2-3,NA,TRBV29-1,SVISRGVDTQY
TRBJ1-5,TRBD1,TRBV18,ASSRGQSNQPQH
TRBJ2-7,NA,TRBV11-2,ASSLEVSYEQY
TRBJ2-5,TRBD2,TRBV4-1,ASSHTSGEETQY